The T cell receptor beta chain under discussion was sequenced for a study of cytomegalovirus exposure and HLA in healthy donors. Findings and limits, study-wide: Confirmation in vitro established that three CMV-associated chains were specific for CMV antigens. Most of the TCR beta V segments (in an earlier analysis) were productive either about 90% or about 30% of the time.

The primer mix had 60 Vbeta and 13 Jbeta primers. Profiling relied on immunoSEQ multiplex PCR, and the TCRdb table lists in-frame clones only, not all of them. The table has tens of thousands of clones, around 72% seen once. To note about this clone: Its target is not known.

Losses at the gene ends were 2 bases for V and 5 bases for J; bases not matched to a gene: 4. The CDR3 length is 13 residues. The germline V gene encodes CDR1 GTSNPN and CDR2 SVGIG (reference sequence). The chain uses TRBV30 and TRBJ1-1; 8 bases fit TRBD1. Material for sequencing was PBMCs. The TCR was taken from a woman under 40 in good health and CMV-seropositive. The CDR3 nucleotides are TGTGCCTGGAGTAGACAGGGGAGTACTGAAGCTTTCTTT. This gives the protein CAWSRQGSTEAFF.